The 31 T cell receptor beta chains below all came from one sample that was sequenced in a study of beta chain features in type 1 diabetes. These TCRs' antigens remain unknown. TCRB transcripts that were expressed got sequenced, as all of the isolated RNA had been reverse transcribed. The data were produced by immunoSEQ multiplex PCR, yet TCRdb's version contains in-frame clones alone and is incomplete. The sample holds a few hundred thousand clones, about a sixth seen once. Findings and caveats of the study: TCRB CDR3 length was moderately but significantly reduced in all four CD4+ subsets of Type 1 diabetes patients.

Sequencing was done on a sample of naive CD4+ T cells from blood. The receptors stem from a young man with type 1 diabetes.

In its sample, this clone was seen once. This chain uses TRBV14 with TRBJ1-2; D gene ambiguous. Germline V gene data show CDR1 as SGHDN and CDR2 as FVKESK. The CDR3 is made up of 12 amino acids. V was trimmed by 1 base and J by 5 bases, leaving 5 bases between them. CDR3 coding DNA: TGTGCCAGCAGCCAAGGGGTGTATGGCTACACCTTC. Translating gives CASSQGVYGYTF.

This chain uses TRBV18 with TRBJ2-5; D is uncertain. The CDR3 covers 15 residues. V was trimmed by 3 bases and J by 4 bases, leaving 15 bases between them. Germline loops: CDR1 KGHSH, CDR2 LQKENI. DNA of the CDR3: TGTGCCAGCTCACCCATGGAAGGGTCGAGAGAGACCCAGTACTTC. Encoded protein: CASSPMEGSRETQYF.

This clone was counted a few times. The V call is TRBV29-1, the J call TRBJ2-7; TRBD1 matches 7 bases. This CDR3 spans 12 amino acids. With V trimmed by 8 bases and J by 2 bases, 6 bases remained unmatched. Germline-derived CDR1 and CDR2 are SQVTM and ANQGSEA. This chain's CDR3 is CSIRQGAYEQYF. CDR3 bases: TGCAGCATCAGACAGGGCGCCTACGAGCAGTACTTC.

As regards this clone: The sample contains more than one DNA sequence encoding this CDR3. The V call is TRBV9, the J call TRBJ2-1; perhaps TRBD1 as D (5 bases). Trimming removed 2 bases from V and 4 bases from J, with 7 bases in between. This CDR3 comprises 13 residues. Per the germline V gene, CDR1 is SGDLS and CDR2 is YYNGEE. Here the CDR3 DNA reads TGTGCCAGCAGCGTTGCAGGGTACAATGAGCAGTTCTTC. As protein: CASSVAGYNEQFF.

The genes are TRBV27 and TRBJ2-7; D not resolved. CDR1 MNHEY and CDR2 SMNVEV come from the germline V gene (reference sequence). The CDR3 runs 12 residues. Trimming pared 2 bases from V and 0 bases from J, leaving 2 bases between. The CDR3 here is CASSLPSYEQYF. The CDR3 coding sequence is TGTGCCAGCAGTTTACCCTCCTACGAGCAGTACTTC.

This clone was detected only a few times. The V gene is TRBV4-2, the J gene TRBJ1-4, with TRBD1 matching 9 bases. Germline values: CDR1 LGHNA, CDR2 YNFKEQ. The CDR3 covers 15 residues. J gave up 6 bases and V 0 bases, and 2 bases lay outside the gene matches. The DNA of the CDR3 is TGTGCCAGCAGCCAAGATGGGACAGGGCATGAAAAACTGTTTTTT. This gives the protein CASSQDGTGHEKLFF.

This clone was picked up a small number of times. The genes are TRBV30 and TRBJ2-3, with D perhaps TRBD2 (5 bases). This CDR3 is 14 amino acids long. Deletions cut 1 base from V and 2 bases from J, with 10 bases between. Per the germline V gene, CDR1 is GTSNPN and CDR2 is SVGIG (reference sequence). The CDR3 spells CAWSASAVTDTQYF. CDR3 nucleotide sequence: TGTGCCTGGAGTGCTTCAGCGGTCACAGATACGCAGTATTTT. Full variable domain (missing parts from reference TRBV30 and TRBJ2-3): SQTIHQWPATLVQPVGSPLSLECTVEGTSNPNLYWYRQAAGRGLQLLFYSVGIGQISSEVPQNLSASRPQDRQFILSSKKLLLSDSGFYLCAWSASAVTDTQYFGPGTRLTVL.

The sample holds a few counts of this clone. The rearrangement joins TRBV7-2 to TRBJ2-5; D unclear. CDR3 size: 14 residues. In germline, CDR1 is SGHTA, CDR2 FQGNSA. Trimming removed 2 bases from V and 0 bases from J, with 7 bases in between. CDR3 sequence (DNA): TGTGCCAGCAGCTTACTGGGTAACCAAGAGACCCAGTACTTC. This sequence encodes CASSLLGNQETQYF.

The table lists this clone with a few counts. J is TRBJ2-4 and V is TRBV9; either TRBD1 or TRBD2 may fit D (5 bases each). The V and J ends lost 5 bases and 0 bases respectively, with 12 bases between them. The CDR3 length is 15 residues. Germline lookup yields CDR1 SGDLS and CDR2 YYNGEE. CDR3 region: CASSGDGGAKNIQYF. The CDR3 nucleotides are TGTGCCAGCAGTGGGGACGGAGGAGCCAAAAACATTCAGTACTTC.

The chain combines TRBV4-1 with TRBJ1-5; 9 bases map to TRBD1. The CDR3 consists of 16 residues. Germline CDR1 MGHRA, CDR2 YSYEKL. The V and J ends lost 3 bases and 4 bases, in that order; junction bases with no gene match: 7. CDR3 amino acids: CASSHPPGQGNQPQHF. CDR3 nucleotides: TGCGCCAGCAGCCACCCTCCGGGACAGGGAAATCAGCCCCAGCATTTT.

V is TRBV18 and J is TRBJ1-1; D might be TRBD1 (6 bases). V was shortened by 0 bases and J by 4 bases, with 9 bases between the two germline ends. The germline V gene encodes CDR1 KGHSH and CDR2 LQKENI. The CDR3 sequence is 14 residues long. The CDR3 region has the DNA TGTGCCAGCTCACCACCGGGGGCGGGCACTGAAGCTTTCTTT. Its protein product is CASSPPGAGTEAFF.

This sequence joins TRBV9 and TRBJ2-1; 10 nucleotides line up with TRBD2. The V and J ends lost 0 bases and 0 bases, in that order; junction bases with no gene match: 6. Germline CDR1 and CDR2: SGDLS and YYNGEE. This CDR3 spans 18 amino acids. CDR3 sequence reads: CASSVGASGSNSYNEQFF. The CDR3 nucleotides read TGTGCCAGCAGCGTAGGAGCTAGCGGGAGTAACTCCTACAATGAGCAGTTCTTC. The variable domain in full, completed from reference TRBV9 and TRBJ2-1, reads DSGVTQTPKHLITATGQRVTLRCSPRSGDLSVYWYQQSLDQGLQFLIQYYNGEERAKGNILERFSAQQFPDLHSELNLSSLELGDSALYFCASSVGASGSNSYNEQFFGPGTRLTVL.

The V call is TRBV2, the J call TRBJ2-4; 10 nucleotides line up with TRBD1. From germline, CDR1 is SNHLY and CDR2 FYNNEI. Trimming cost V 7 bases and J 15 bases; bases outside gene matches: 6. This CDR3 has 11 residues. CDR3 in amino acids: CASTDRDRGYF. The CDR3 DNA reads TGTGCCAGCACCGACCGGGACAGGGGGTACTTC.

This clone came up a few times. The chain recombines TRBV10-3 with TRBJ2-3; D unresolved. The V gene lost 4 bases and the J gene lost 7 bases, with 9 bases spanning the gap. In germline, CDR1 is ENHRY, CDR2 SYGVKD. The CDR3 extends over 12 amino acids. CDR3 DNA sequence: TGTGCCATCAGTGGCCGAGAAAATACGCAGTATTTT. Translation: CAISGRENTQYF.

This clone was detected a few times. The chain joins TRBV7-2 to TRBJ2-2; maybe TRBD1 (7 bases). The CDR3 length is 15 residues. The V gene lost 5 bases and the J gene lost 5 bases, with 15 bases spanning the gap. The germline CDR1 and CDR2 sequences are SGHTA and FQGNSA. CDR3 in DNA: TGTGCCAGCAGCCCCTCGACAGGGAGGACCGGGGAGCTGTTTTTT. This gives the protein CASSPSTGRTGELFF.

This clone was counted a few times. V and J are TRBV7-6 and TRBJ2-3; TRBD2 might be the D (5 bases). The CDR3 is 17 amino acids. Germline CDR1 is SGHVS and CDR2 is FNYEAQ. V was shortened by 0 bases and J by 5 bases, with 18 bases between the two germline ends. The chain's CDR3 is CASSLALIGLTRDTQYF. The CDR3 DNA reads as TGTGCCAGCAGCTTAGCCTTAATAGGACTGACCAGAGATACGCAGTATTTT.

There are a few counts of this clone. V is TRBV9 and J is TRBJ2-3; no clear D gene. Germline lookup yields CDR1 SGDLS and CDR2 YYNGEE. The CDR3 totals 15 residues. With 0 bases removed from V and 5 bases from J, the gap between germline ends came to 13 bases. The CDR3 bases are TGTGCCAGCAGCGTAGGAGACCCCATTGGAGATACGCAGTATTTT. Translated, it gives CASSVGDPIGDTQYF.

This clone has more than one count but fewer than ten. This chain connects TRBV2 to TRBJ2-5; D gene uncertain. The CDR3 has 12 amino acids. Looked up from germline, CDR1 is SNHLY and CDR2 is FYNNEI. Trimming took off 6 bases at V and 0 bases at J, with 5 bases between the two ends. CDR3 coding DNA: TGTGCCAGCAGGCAGTACCAAGAGACCCAGTACTTC. Amino acid sequence: CASRQYQETQYF.

This clone was seen only a few times. The chain employs TRBV29-1 and TRBJ1-1; D gene uncertain. CDR3 size: 11 residues. Germline-derived CDR1 and CDR2 are SQVTM and ANQGSEA. The ends were cut back, 6 bases at V and 6 bases at J, with 11 bases in the middle. The CDR3 nucleotides read TGCAGCGTGGATGGGATCGCTGAAGCTTTCTTT. Translated: CSVDGIAEAFF.

V gene TRBV5-1 combines with J gene TRBJ2-1; TRBD2 matches at 8 bases. The length of the CDR3 is 14 residues. J gave up 4 bases and V 3 bases, and 3 bases lay outside the gene matches. CDR1 SGHRS and CDR2 YFSETQ come from the germline V gene. The CDR3 is CASSSGLGYNEQFF. Written as DNA, the CDR3 is TGCGCCAGCAGCTCGGGACTAGGGTACAATGAGCAGTTCTTC.

The chain recombines TRBV30 with TRBJ2-5; possible D gene TRBD1, 6 bases. The CDR3 has 13 amino acids. V lost 6 bases, J lost 5 bases, and 16 bases lay in between. Per germline, CDR1 GTSNPN and CDR2 SVGIG (reference sequence). CDR3: CACTGPPGETQYF. The CDR3, as DNA: TGTGCCTGCACAGGGCCCCCCGGGGAGACCCAGTACTTC. Based on the CDR3 plus reference TRBV30 and TRBJ2-5, the full variable domain is SQTIHQWPATLVQPVGSPLSLECTVEGTSNPNLYWYRQAAGRGLQLLFYSVGIGQISSEVPQNLSASRPQDRQFILSSKKLLLSDSGFYLCACTGPPGETQYFGPGTRLLVL.

This clone was found a few times. The chain recombines TRBV30 with TRBJ2-5, with 7 bases that match TRBD2. CDR1 GTSNPN and CDR2 SVGIG come from the germline V gene (reference sequence). The trim removed 5 bases at V and 1 base at J, leaving 4 bases unmatched. The CDR3 is 13 amino acids. CDR3 in amino acids: CAWDPSGQETQYF. As DNA, the CDR3 is TGTGCCTGGGATCCTAGCGGCCAAGAGACCCAGTACTTC.

This clone was seen more than once but under ten times. The V call is TRBV7-9, the J call TRBJ2-4; 10 nucleotides align to TRBD1. Germline V gene lookup returns CDR1 SEHNR and CDR2 FQNEAQ (reference sequence). The CDR3 consists of 16 residues. J was trimmed by 3 bases and V by 4 bases; bases with no gene match: 6. The CDR3, as DNA: TGTGCCAGCAGCTCCGGGACAGGGGTTATCAAAAACATTCAGTACTTC. Translated, it gives CASSSGTGVIKNIQYF.

This clone has just a few counts. The J gene is TRBJ2-2, the V gene TRBV9; 7 bases are shared with TRBD2. The V gene end was trimmed by 2 bases and the J gene end by 3 bases; junction bases not matched to a gene: 4. CDR1 and CDR2 from the germline V gene are SGDLS and YYNGEE. This CDR3 comprises 15 residues. The CDR3 protein is CASSVLADYTGELFF. CDR3 bases: TGTGCCAGCAGCGTCCTAGCGGACTACACCGGGGAGCTGTTTTTT.

This clone has only a few counts. V is TRBV25-1 and J is TRBJ2-6; D not resolved. Germline CDR1 is MGHDK and CDR2 is SYGVNS. V was trimmed by 6 bases and J by 1 base, leaving 10 bases between them. The CDR3 covers 15 residues. The CDR3 DNA reads as TGTGCCAGCAGGCGAGCCGGATCTGGGGCCAACGTCCTGACTTTC. This codes for CASRRAGSGANVLTF.

This clone showed up just a few times. The chain couples TRBV7-9 to TRBJ2-5, with 12 bases aligning to TRBD2. The CDR3 is 15 amino acids. Germline assignment: CDR1 SEHNR and CDR2 FQNEAQ (reference sequence). V was clipped by 7 bases and J by 2 bases; unmatched bases: 5. The CDR3 spells CASILTSGSQETQYF. The CDR3 DNA is TGTGCCAGCATTCTGACTAGCGGGAGTCAAGAGACCCAGTACTTC.

This clone was observed once. V usage is TRBV9 and J usage is TRBJ2-3; a possible D gene is TRBD1 (6 bases). The CDR3 has 15 residues. V was pared by 0 bases and J by 3 bases, with 11 bases between. Germline CDR1 is SGDLS and CDR2 is YYNGEE. The CDR3 protein is CASSVEPQGTDTQYF. CDR3 nucleotide sequence: TGTGCCAGCAGCGTAGAACCGCAGGGGACAGATACGCAGTATTTT.

This clone appeared a few times. The chain is built from TRBV29-1 and TRBJ2-5; TRBD1 might be the D (6 bases). Germline-derived CDR1 and CDR2 are SQVTM and ANQGSEA. The CDR3 contains 17 residues. The V end was cut by 4 bases, the J end by 2 bases, with 23 bases between. The CDR3 sequence is CSVAIGGRGSVQETQYF. DNA of the CDR3: TGCAGCGTTGCTATCGGCGGCAGGGGATCGGTACAAGAGACCCAGTACTTC.

The V and J genes are TRBV30 and TRBJ2-1; no definite D call. The CDR3 covers 14 residues. V was clipped by 1 base and J by 6 bases, with 13 bases between them. CDR1 is GTSNPN and CDR2 is SVGIG in the germline V gene (reference sequence). The CDR3 is CAWSARLDTNEQFF. CDR3 coding DNA: TGTGCCTGGAGTGCCCGACTTGACACCAATGAGCAGTTCTTC.

The J gene is TRBJ2-7, the V gene TRBV7-2; no clear D gene. Germline V lookup: CDR1 SGHTA, CDR2 FQGNSA. The CDR3 spans 14 residues. The V end was cut by 0 bases, the J end by 4 bases, with 10 bases between. Here the CDR3 reads CASSLAFQSYEQYF. The CDR3 DNA reads as TGTGCCAGCAGCTTAGCGTTCCAGAGTTACGAGCAGTACTTC.

This clone was detected a few times. This rearrangement joins TRBV5-1 to TRBJ2-1; D gene unclear. Germline CDR1 is SGHRS and CDR2 is YFSETQ. V lost 4 bases, J lost 0 bases, and 11 bases lay in between. The CDR3 loop spans 15 amino acids. CDR3 nucleotide sequence: TGCGCCAGCAGCGATACGGGTATCTCCTACAATGAGCAGTTCTTC. Translating it yields CASSDTGISYNEQFF. The full variable domain, rest sourced from reference TRBV5-1 and TRBJ2-1, is KAGVTQTPRYLIKTRGQQVTLSCSPISGHRSVSWYQQTPGQGLQFLFEYFSETQRNKGNFPGRFSGRQFSNSRSEMNVSTLELGDSALYLCASSDTGISYNEQFFGPGTRLTVL.